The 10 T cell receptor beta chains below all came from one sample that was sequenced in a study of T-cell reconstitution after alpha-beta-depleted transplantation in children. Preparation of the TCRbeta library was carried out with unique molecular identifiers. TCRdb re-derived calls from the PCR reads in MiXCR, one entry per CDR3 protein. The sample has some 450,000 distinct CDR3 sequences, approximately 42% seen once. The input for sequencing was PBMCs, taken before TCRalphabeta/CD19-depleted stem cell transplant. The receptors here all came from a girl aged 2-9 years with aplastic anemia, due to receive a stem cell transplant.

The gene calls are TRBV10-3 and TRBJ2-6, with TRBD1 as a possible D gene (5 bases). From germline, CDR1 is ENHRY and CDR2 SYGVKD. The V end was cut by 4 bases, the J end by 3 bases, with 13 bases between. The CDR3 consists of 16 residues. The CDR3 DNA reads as TGTGCCATCAGTGGGGGCCGGGCGCTTGGGGCCAACGTCCTGACTTTC. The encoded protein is CAISGGRALGANVLTF.

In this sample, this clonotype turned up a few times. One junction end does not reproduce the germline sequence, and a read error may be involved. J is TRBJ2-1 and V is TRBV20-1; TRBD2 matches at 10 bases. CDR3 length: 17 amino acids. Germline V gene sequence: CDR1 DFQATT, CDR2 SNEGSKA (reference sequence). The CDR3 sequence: CCARDRFPLAGVGEQFF. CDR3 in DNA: TGCTGTGCTAGAGATCGCTTCCCCCTAGCGGGAGTAGGTGAGCAGTTCTTC.

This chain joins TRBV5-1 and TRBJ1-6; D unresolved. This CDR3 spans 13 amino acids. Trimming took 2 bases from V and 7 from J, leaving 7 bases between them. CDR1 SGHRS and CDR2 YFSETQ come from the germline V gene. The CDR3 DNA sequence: TGCGCCAGCAGCTTAAATGAGAATTCACCCCTCCACTTT. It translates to CASSLNENSPLHF.

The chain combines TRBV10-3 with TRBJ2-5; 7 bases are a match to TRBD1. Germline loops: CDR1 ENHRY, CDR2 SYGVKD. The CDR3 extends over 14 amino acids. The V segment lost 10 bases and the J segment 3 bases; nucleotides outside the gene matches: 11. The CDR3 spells CATSGITGEETQYF. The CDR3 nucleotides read TGTGCCACCAGCGGCATTACAGGGGAAGAGACCCAGTACTTC.

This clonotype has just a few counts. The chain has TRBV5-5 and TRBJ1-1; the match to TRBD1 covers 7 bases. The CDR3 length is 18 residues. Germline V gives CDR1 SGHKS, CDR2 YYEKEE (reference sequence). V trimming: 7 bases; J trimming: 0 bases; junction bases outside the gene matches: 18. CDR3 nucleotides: TGTGCCAGCCTTCGTAGCATACAGGGGCTGTCTGTGAACACTGAAGCTTTCTTT. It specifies CASLRSIQGLSVNTEAFF.

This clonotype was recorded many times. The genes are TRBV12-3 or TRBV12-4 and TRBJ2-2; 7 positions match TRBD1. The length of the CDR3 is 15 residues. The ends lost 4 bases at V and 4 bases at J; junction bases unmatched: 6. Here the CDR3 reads CASSSPGQSTGELFF. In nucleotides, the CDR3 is TGTGCCAGCAGTTCCCCGGGACAGTCCACCGGGGAGCTGTTTTTT.

The CDR3 region has the DNA TGCAGTGCTAGTAACGGCGAGACCCAGTACTTC. Translating gives CSASNGETQYF. The chain joins TRBV20-1 to TRBJ2-5; D not resolved. Germline-derived CDR1 and CDR2 are DFQATT and SNEGSKA (reference sequence). V was pared by 3 bases and J by 5 bases, with 7 bases between. The CDR3 has 11 amino acids.

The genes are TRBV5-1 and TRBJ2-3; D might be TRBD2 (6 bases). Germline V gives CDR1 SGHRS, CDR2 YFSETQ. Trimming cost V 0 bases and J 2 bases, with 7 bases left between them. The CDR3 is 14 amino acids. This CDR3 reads CASSLGDFTDTQYF. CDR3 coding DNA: TGCGCCAGCAGCTTGGGGGACTTCACAGATACGCAGTATTTT.

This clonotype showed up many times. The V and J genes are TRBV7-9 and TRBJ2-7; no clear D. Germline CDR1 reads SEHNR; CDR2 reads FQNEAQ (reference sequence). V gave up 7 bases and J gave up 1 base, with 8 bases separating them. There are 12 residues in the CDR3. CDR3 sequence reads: CASISDSYEQYF. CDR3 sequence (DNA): TGTGCCAGCATTTCGGATTCCTACGAGCAGTACTTC.

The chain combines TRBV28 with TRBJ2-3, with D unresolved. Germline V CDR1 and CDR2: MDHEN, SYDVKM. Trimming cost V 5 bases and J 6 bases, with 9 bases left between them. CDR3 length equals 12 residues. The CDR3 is CASSPSLDTQYF. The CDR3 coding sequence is TGTGCCAGCAGTCCAAGTTTGGATACGCAGTATTTT.